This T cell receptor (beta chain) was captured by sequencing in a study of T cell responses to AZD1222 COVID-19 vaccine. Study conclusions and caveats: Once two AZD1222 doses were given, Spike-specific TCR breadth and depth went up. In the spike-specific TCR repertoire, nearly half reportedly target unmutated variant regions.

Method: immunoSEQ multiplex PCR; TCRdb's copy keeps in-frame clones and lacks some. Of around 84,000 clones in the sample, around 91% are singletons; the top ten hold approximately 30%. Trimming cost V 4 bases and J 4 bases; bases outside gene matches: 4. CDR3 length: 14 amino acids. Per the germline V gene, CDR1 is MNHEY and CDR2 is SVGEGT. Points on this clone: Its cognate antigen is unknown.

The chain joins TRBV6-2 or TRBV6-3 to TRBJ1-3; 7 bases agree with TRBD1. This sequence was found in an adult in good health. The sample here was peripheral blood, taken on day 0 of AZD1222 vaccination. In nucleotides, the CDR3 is TGTGCCAGCAGTTTCTACAGGGGCGGAAACACCATATATTTT. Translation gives CASSFYRGGNTIYF.